This note documents a single TCR beta chain sequence. The CDR3 extends over 12 amino acids. CDR1 is MNHNY, CDR2 SVGAGI, per germline (reference sequence). V was cut by 6 bases and J by 3 bases, with 9 bases left in between. This record comes from a study of identifying expanded T cells in peripheral blood. Sequenced by immunoSEQ multiplex PCR; TCRdb stores in-frame clones only, minus some. This table holds tens of thousands of clones, around 90% found once. The clonotype comes from a person between 18 and 75 years old in good health. The material sequenced was blood. The rearrangement joins TRBV6-6 to TRBJ2-7; D call uncertain. The CDR3 loop is CASRTDDYEQYF. CDR3 bases: TGTGCCAGCAGGACGGACGACTACGAGCAGTACTTC.